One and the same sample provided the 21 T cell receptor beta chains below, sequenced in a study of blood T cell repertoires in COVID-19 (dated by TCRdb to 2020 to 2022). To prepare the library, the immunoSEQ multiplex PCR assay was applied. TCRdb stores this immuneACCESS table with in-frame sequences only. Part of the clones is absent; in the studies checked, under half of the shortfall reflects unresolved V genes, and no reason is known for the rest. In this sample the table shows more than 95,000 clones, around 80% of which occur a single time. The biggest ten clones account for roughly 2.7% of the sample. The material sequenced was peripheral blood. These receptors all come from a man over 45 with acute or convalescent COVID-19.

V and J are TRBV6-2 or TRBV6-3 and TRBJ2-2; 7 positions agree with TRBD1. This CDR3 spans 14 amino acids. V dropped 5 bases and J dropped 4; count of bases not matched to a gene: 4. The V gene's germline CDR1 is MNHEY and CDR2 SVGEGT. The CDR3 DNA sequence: TGTGCCAGCAGTAAGACAGGGAGCACCGGGGAGCTGTTTTTT. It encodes CASSKTGSTGELFF.

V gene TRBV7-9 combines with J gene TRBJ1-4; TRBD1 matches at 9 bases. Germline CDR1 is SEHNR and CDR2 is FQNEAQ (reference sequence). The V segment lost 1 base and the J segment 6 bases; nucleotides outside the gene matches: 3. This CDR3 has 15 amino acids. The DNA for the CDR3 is TGTGCCAGCAGCTTAGGGACAGGGGCGGATGAAAAACTGTTTTTT. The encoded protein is CASSLGTGADEKLFF.

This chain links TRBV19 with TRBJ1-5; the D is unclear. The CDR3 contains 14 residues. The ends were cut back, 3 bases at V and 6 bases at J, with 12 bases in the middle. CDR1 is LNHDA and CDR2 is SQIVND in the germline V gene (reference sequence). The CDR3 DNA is TGTGCCAGTAGTATGGCCGCGGGATCTCAGCCCCAGCATTTT. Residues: CASSMAAGSQPQHF.

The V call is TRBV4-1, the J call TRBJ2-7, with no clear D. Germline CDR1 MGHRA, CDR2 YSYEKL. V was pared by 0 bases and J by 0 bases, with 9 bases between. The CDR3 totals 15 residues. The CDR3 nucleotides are TGCGCCAGCAGCCAAGAAATAACAGTCTCCTACGAGCAGTACTTC. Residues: CASSQEITVSYEQYF.

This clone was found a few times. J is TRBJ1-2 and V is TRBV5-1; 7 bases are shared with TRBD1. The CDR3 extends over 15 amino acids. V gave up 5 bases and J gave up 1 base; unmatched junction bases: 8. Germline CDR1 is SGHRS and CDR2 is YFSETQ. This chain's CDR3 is CASSYGTEYNYGYTF. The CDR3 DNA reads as TGCGCCAGCAGTTACGGGACAGAATATAACTATGGCTACACCTTC.

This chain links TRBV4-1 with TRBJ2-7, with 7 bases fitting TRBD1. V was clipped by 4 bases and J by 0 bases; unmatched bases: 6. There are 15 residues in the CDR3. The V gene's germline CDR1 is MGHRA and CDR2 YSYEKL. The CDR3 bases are TGCGCCAGCAGCCCGAGGACAGGAAGCTCCTACGAGCAGTACTTC. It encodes CASSPRTGSSYEQYF.

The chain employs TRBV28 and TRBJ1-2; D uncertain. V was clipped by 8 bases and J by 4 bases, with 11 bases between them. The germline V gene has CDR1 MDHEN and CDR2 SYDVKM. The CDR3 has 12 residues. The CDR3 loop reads CASFHSLYGYTF. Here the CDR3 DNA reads TGTGCCAGCTTCCACTCGCTCTATGGCTACACCTTC.

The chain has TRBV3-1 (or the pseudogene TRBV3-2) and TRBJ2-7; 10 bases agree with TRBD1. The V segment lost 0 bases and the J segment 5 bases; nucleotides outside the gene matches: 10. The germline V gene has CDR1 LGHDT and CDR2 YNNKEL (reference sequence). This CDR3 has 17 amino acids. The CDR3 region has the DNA TGTGCCAGCAGCCAAGAAATCGGGACAGGGGTTACCCACGAGCAGTACTTC. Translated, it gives CASSQEIGTGVTHEQYF.

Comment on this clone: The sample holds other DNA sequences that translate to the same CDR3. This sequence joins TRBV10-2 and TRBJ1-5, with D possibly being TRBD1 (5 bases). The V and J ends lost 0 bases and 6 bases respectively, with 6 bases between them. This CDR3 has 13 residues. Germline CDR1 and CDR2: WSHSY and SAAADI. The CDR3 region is CASSESGGQPQHF. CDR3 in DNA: TGCGCCAGCAGTGAGTCGGGGGGTCAGCCCCAGCATTTT.

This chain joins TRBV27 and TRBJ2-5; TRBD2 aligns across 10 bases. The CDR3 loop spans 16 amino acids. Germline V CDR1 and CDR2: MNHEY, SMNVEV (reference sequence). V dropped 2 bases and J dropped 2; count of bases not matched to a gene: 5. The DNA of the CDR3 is TGTGCCAGCAGTTTACTAGCTAGCGGGGGACAAGAGACCCAGTACTTC. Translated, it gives CASSLLASGGQETQYF.

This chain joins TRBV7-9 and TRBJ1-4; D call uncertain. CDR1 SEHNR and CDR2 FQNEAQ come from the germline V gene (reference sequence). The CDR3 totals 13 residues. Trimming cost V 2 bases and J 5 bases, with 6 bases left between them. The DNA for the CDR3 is TGTGCCAGCAGCTTAAATTCGAATGAAAAACTGTTTTTT. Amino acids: CASSLNSNEKLFF. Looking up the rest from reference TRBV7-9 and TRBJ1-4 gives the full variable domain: DTGVSQNPRHKITKRGQNVTFRCDPISEHNRLYWYRQTLGQGPEFLTYFQNEAQLEKSRLLSDRFSAERPKGSFSTLEIQRTEQGDSAMYLCASSLNSNEKLFFGSGTQLSVL.

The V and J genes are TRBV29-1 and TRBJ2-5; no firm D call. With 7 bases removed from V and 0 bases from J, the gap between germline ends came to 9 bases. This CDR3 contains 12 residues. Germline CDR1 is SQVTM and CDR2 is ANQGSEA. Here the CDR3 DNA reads TGCAGCGGCGTAGAGGACCAAGAGACCCAGTACTTC. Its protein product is CSGVEDQETQYF. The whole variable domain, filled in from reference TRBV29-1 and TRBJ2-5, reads SAVISQKPSRDICQRGTSLTIQCQVDSQVTMMFWYRQQPGQSLTLIATANQGSEATYESGFVIDKFPISRPNLTFSTLTVSNMSPEDSSIYLCSGVEDQETQYFGPGTRLLVL.

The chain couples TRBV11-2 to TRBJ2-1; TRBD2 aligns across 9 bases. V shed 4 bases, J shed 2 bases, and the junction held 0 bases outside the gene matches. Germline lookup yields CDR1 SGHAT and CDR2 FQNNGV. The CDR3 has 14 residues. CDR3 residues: CASSSSGAYNEQFF. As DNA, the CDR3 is TGTGCCAGCAGCTCTAGCGGGGCCTACAATGAGCAGTTCTTC.

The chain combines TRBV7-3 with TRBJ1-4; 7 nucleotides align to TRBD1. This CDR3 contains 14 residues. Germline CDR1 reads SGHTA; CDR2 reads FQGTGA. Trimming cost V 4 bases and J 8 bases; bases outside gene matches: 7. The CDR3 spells CASSSGTAGEKLFF. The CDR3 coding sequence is TGTGCCAGCAGCTCCGGGACAGCCGGGGAAAAACTGTTTTTT.

The CDR3 sequence: CSVGSGTGQIYGYTF. The CDR3 bases are TGCAGCGTCGGTTCCGGGACAGGGCAGATCTATGGCTACACCTTC. The V and J genes are TRBV29-1 and TRBJ1-2, with 9 bases fitting TRBD1. The CDR3 has 15 residues. Germline V gene data show CDR1 as SQVTM and CDR2 as ANQGSEA. V lost 6 bases, J lost 4 bases, and 12 bases stayed unmatched.

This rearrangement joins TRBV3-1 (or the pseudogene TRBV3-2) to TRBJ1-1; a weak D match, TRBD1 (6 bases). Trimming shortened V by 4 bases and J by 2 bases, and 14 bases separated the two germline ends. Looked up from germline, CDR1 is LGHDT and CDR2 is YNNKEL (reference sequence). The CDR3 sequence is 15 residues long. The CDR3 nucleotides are TGTGCCAGCAGCCTAATCGGGGGGGCCAACACTGAAGCTTTCTTT. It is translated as CASSLIGGANTEAFF.

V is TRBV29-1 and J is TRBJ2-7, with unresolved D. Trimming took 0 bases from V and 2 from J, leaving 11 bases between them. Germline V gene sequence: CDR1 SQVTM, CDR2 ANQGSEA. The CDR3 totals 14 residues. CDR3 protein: CSVEDPGNTYEQYF. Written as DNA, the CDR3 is TGCAGCGTTGAAGATCCAGGAAATACCTACGAGCAGTACTTC.

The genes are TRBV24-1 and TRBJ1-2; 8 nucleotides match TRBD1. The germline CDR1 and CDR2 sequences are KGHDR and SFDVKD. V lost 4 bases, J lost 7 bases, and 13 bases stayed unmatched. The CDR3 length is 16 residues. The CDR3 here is CATSEPTADRASGYTF. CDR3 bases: TGTGCCACCAGTGAACCAACGGCGGACAGGGCATCTGGCTACACCTTC.

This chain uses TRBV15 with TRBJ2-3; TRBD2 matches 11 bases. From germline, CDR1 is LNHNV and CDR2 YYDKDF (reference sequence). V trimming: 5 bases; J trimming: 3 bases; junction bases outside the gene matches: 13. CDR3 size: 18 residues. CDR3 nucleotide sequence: TGTGCCACCAGCGGGACCGGGACTAGCGGACTTTTGACAGATACGCAGTATTTT. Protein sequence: CATSGTGTSGLLTDTQYF.

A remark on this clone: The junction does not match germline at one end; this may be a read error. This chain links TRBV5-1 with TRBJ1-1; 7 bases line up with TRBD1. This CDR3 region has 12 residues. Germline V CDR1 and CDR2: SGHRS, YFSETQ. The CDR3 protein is CASSSGQSTLIF. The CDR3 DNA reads TGCGCCAGCAGCTCGGGACAGTCAACGCTTATCTTT. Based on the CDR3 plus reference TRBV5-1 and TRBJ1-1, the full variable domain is KAGVTQTPRYLIKTRGQQVTLSCSPISGHRSVSWYQQTPGQGLQFLFEYFSETQRNKGNFPGRFSGRQFSNSRSEMNVSTLELGDSALYLCASSSGQSTLIFGQGTRLTVV.

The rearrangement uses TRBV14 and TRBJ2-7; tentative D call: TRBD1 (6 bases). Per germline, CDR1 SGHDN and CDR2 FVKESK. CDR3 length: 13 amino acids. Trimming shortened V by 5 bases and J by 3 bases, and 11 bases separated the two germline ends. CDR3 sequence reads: CASSDRDIYEQYF. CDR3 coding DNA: TGTGCCAGCAGCGATCGGGACATCTACGAGCAGTACTTC.